The 27 T cell receptor beta chains listed next were all sequenced from one sample in a study of response to subunit inactivated influenza vaccine. TCRdb reprocessed the RT-PCR reads with MiXCR, giving one entry per CDR3 protein. The profile shows around 480,000 distinct CDR3 sequences, 10% to 11% of them singletons. The source was PBMCs from blood, collected more than 35 days after vaccination. The receptors were sampled from a man aged 50 to 59 who received an inactivated influenza vaccine.

This chain joins TRBV7-6 and TRBJ2-7; 10 bases are a match to TRBD2. The germline V gene has CDR1 SGHVS and CDR2 FNYEAQ. The V gene end was trimmed by 8 bases and the J gene end by 4 bases; junction bases not matched to a gene: 11. The length of the CDR3 is 15 residues. The CDR3 bases are TGTGCCAGCTCGTCTAGCGGGGGTTTATCGTACGAGCAGTACTTC. Protein sequence: CASSSSGGLSYEQYF. Supplemented by reference TRBV7-6 and TRBJ2-7, the full variable domain reads GAGVSQSPRYKVTKRGQDVALRCDPISGHVSLYWYRQALGQGPEFLTYFNYEAQQDKSGLPNDRFSAERPEGSISTLTIQRTEQRDSAMYRCASSSSGGLSYEQYFGPGTRLTVT.

This clonotype turned up a few times. The V gene is TRBV4-1, the J gene TRBJ2-1, with D possibly matching TRBD2 (5 bases). This CDR3 has 13 residues. Trimming removed 1 base at V and 10 bases at J, with 11 bases between. The germline CDR1 and CDR2 sequences are MGHRA and YSYEKL. The CDR3 DNA is TGCGCCAGCAGCCAAGTTAGCCGGGAAGAGCAGTTCTTC. Protein sequence: CASSQVSREEQFF.

This clonotype has ten or more counts. J is TRBJ1-6 and V is TRBV7-9, with D possibly TRBD1 on 6 matching bases. The germline CDR1 and CDR2 sequences are SEHNR and FQNEAQ (reference sequence). This CDR3 is 16 amino acids long. Trimming removed 5 bases at V and 0 bases at J, with 11 bases between. The CDR3 reads CASSLGTPSYNSPLHF. Here the CDR3 DNA reads TGTGCCAGCAGCCTCGGGACACCCTCCTATAATTCACCCCTCCACTTT.

This clonotype was detected many times. This chain links TRBV28 with TRBJ1-6, with D possibly matching TRBD1 (6 bases). Per germline, CDR1 MDHEN and CDR2 SYDVKM. The V end lost 7 bases, the J end lost 8 bases, and 24 bases lay between the germline ends. The length of the CDR3 is 17 residues. The CDR3: CASKPLLDRMRYSPLHF. CDR3 coding DNA: TGTGCCAGCAAACCCCTCCTCGACAGGATGAGGTATTCACCCCTCCACTTT.

J is TRBJ2-5 and V is TRBV12-3 or TRBV12-4, with D possibly called TRBD1 or TRBD2 (5 bases each). The CDR3 sequence is 12 residues long. V was pared by 3 bases and J by 5 bases, with 7 bases between. CDR3 in DNA: TGTGCCAGCAGTTTCGGGACGGAGACCCAGTACTTC. It yields the protein CASSFGTETQYF.

The CDR3 protein is CATSSGTGRWTGELFF. The CDR3 DNA follows: TGTGCCACCAGCTCCGGGACTGGGAGGTGGACCGGGGAGCTGTTTTTT. The chain recombines TRBV24-1 with TRBJ2-2; a possible D gene is TRBD2 (6 bases). The CDR3 runs 16 residues. CDR1 KGHDR and CDR2 SFDVKD come from the germline V gene. V shed 7 bases and J shed 5 bases, with 19 bases lying between them.

This clonotype was seen a handful of times. The V and J genes are TRBV12-3 or TRBV12-4 and TRBJ1-4, with 7 positions matching TRBD1. The CDR3 spans 14 residues. J gave up 5 bases and V 6 bases, and 6 bases lay outside the gene matches. The CDR3 reads CASSLGQANEKLFF. DNA for the CDR3: TGTGCCAGCAGCCTTGGACAGGCAAATGAAAAACTGTTTTTT.

This clonotype was observed a handful of times. In DNA form, the CDR3 reads TGCAGTGCTAGAGATTCCAGGGGAGCTCAGCCCCAGCATTTT. As protein: CSARDSRGAQPQHF. The chain has TRBV20-1 and TRBJ1-5, with D possibly TRBD1 on 6 matching bases. The CDR3 contains 14 residues. Germline CDR1 reads DFQATT; CDR2 reads SNEGSKA (reference sequence). V was trimmed by 0 bases and J by 6 bases, leaving 12 bases between them.

This rearrangement joins TRBV6-1 to TRBJ1-5; D uncertain. With 7 bases removed from V and 1 base from J, the gap between germline ends came to 2 bases. Germline CDR1 MNHNS, CDR2 SASEGT. CDR3 size: 11 residues. The CDR3 spells CASTSNQPQHF. Here the CDR3 DNA reads TGTGCCAGCACGAGCAATCAGCCCCAGCATTTT.

This clonotype was recorded at least ten times. V is TRBV4-2 and J is TRBJ1-1; no reliable D call. Germline V lookup: CDR1 LGHNA, CDR2 YNFKEQ. The length of the CDR3 is 13 residues. The germline V and J ends were trimmed by 1 base and 1 base, with 4 bases remaining between them. This CDR3 is CASSQGANTEAFF. DNA of the CDR3: TGTGCCAGCAGCCAAGGAGCGAACACTGAAGCTTTCTTT.

This clonotype was detected ten times or more. V usage is TRBV20-1 and J usage is TRBJ1-3; D not resolved. This CDR3 region has 14 residues. Trimming pared 0 bases from V and 3 bases from J, leaving 9 bases between. Looked up from germline, CDR1 is DFQATT and CDR2 is SNEGSKA (reference sequence). CDR3 loop: CSARDYGLGNTIYF. The CDR3 DNA sequence: TGCAGTGCTAGAGATTACGGACTTGGAAACACCATATATTTT.

This chain joins TRBV5-1 and TRBJ1-1; 8 nucleotides match TRBD1. Germline CDR1 SGHRS, CDR2 YFSETQ. The length of the CDR3 is 15 residues. Germline trimming cut 0 bases from V and 3 bases from J; bases unmatched to any gene: 4. The CDR3 here is CASSLEPGQDTEAFF. For the CDR3, the DNA is TGCGCCAGCAGCTTGGAGCCGGGACAGGACACTGAAGCTTTCTTT.

This clonotype was observed a few times. The chain combines TRBV20-1 with TRBJ2-3; no reliable D call. Per the germline V gene, CDR1 is DFQATT and CDR2 is SNEGSKA (reference sequence). With 3 bases removed from V and 3 bases from J, the gap between germline ends came to 7 bases. The CDR3 is 12 residues long. For the CDR3, the DNA is TGCAGTGCTAGTCCCAGAACAGATACGCAGTATTTT. Amino acids: CSASPRTDTQYF.

J is TRBJ1-4 and V is TRBV12-3 or TRBV12-4, with 8 bases identical to TRBD1. The CDR3 is 15 residues long. After removal of 4 bases from V and 2 bases from J, the junction contained 3 bases not matched to a gene. CDR3 sequence reads: CASSSRTGTNEKLFF. DNA of the CDR3: TGTGCCAGCAGTTCTAGGACAGGGACTAATGAAAAACTGTTTTTT.

In this sample, this clonotype turned up many times. V gene TRBV5-5 combines with J gene TRBJ1-1; D is ambiguous. V shed 4 bases and J shed 0 bases, with 10 bases lying between them. In germline, CDR1 is SGHKS, CDR2 YYEKEE (reference sequence). The CDR3 spans 14 residues. CDR3 sequence (DNA): TGTGCCAGCAGCCCTACGGAGATGAACACTGAAGCTTTCTTT. Amino acids: CASSPTEMNTEAFF. Drawing the rest from reference TRBV5-5 and TRBJ1-1, the complete variable domain is DAGVTQSPTHLIKTRGQQVTLRCSPISGHKSVSWYQQVLGQGPQFIFQYYEKEERGRGNFPDRFSARQFPNYSSELNVNALLLGDSALYLCASSPTEMNTEAFFGQGTRLTVV.

This clonotype was counted a few times. The rearrangement uses TRBV6-1 and TRBJ1-5; D call uncertain. Deletions cut 5 bases from V and 4 bases from J, with 15 bases between. Germline V gene sequence: CDR1 MNHNS, CDR2 SASEGT. The CDR3 has 15 amino acids. CDR3 amino acids: CASSRTARRNQPQHF. DNA for the CDR3: TGTGCCAGCAGTAGGACCGCACGCCGGAATCAGCCCCAGCATTTT.

This clonotype has only a few counts. This chain uses TRBV15 with TRBJ2-1; D possibly corresponds to TRBD1 (6 bases). Germline CDR1 reads LNHNV; CDR2 reads YYDKDF (reference sequence). V was shortened by 1 base and J by 8 bases, with 15 bases between the two germline ends. The CDR3 spans 15 residues. The CDR3 region has the DNA TGTGCCACCAGCAGAGTTTCAGGGGTAATTGATGAGCAGTTCTTC. Its translation: CATSRVSGVIDEQFF.

Only one count was recorded for this clonotype. Sequence at one end of the junction differs from germline and may be a read error. CDR3 protein: CASSVAGGMPPSEQYF. CDR3 nucleotide sequence: TGTGCCAGCAGCGTAGCGGGGGGCATGCCCCCCTCCGAGCAGTACTTC. V gene TRBV7-2 combines with J gene TRBJ2-7, with 10 bases lining up with TRBD2. In germline, CDR1 is SGHTA, CDR2 FQGNSA. This CDR3 region has 16 residues.

V usage is TRBV27 and J usage is TRBJ2-1; 7 nucleotides match TRBD1. Germline-derived CDR1 and CDR2 are MNHEY and SMNVEV (reference sequence). After removal of 2 bases from V and 6 bases from J, the junction contained 7 bases not matched to a gene. The CDR3 consists of 15 residues. The CDR3 reads CASSLRPTGANEQFF. The CDR3 DNA is TGTGCCAGCAGTTTAAGACCCACAGGGGCCAATGAGCAGTTCTTC.

This clonotype was seen at least ten times. V and J are TRBV29-1 and TRBJ2-1, with 11 bases aligning to TRBD2. CDR1 and CDR2 from the germline V gene are SQVTM and ANQGSEA. The CDR3 totals 17 residues. The V and J ends lost 6 bases and 0 bases, in that order; junction bases with no gene match: 10. The CDR3 DNA reads as TGCAGCGTCGTCAGACTAGCGGGGTCGAGCTCCTACAATGAGCAGTTCTTC. It translates to CSVVRLAGSSSYNEQFF.

The sample holds many counts of this clonotype. CDR3 sequence reads: CASSQDGEHLATNEKLFF. The CDR3 DNA is TGCGCCAGCAGCCAAGATGGTGAGCACCTCGCAACTAATGAAAAACTGTTTTTT. This chain uses TRBV4-3 with TRBJ1-4; no reliable D call. Germline V gene lookup returns CDR1 LGHNA and CDR2 YSLEER. With 0 bases removed from V and 0 bases from J, the gap between germline ends came to 14 bases. This CDR3 comprises 18 residues.

The CDR3 nucleotides read TGTGCCAGCAGTGCCGACAGGGGCAGCTACGAGCAGTACTTC. It encodes CASSADRGSYEQYF. The V gene is TRBV6-4, the J gene TRBJ2-7; TRBD1 agrees at 8 bases. Germline V gene data show CDR1 as MRHNA and CDR2 as SNTAGT. V trimming: 4 bases; J trimming: 3 bases; junction bases outside the gene matches: 5. There are 14 residues in the CDR3.

The gene calls are TRBV12-3 or TRBV12-4 and TRBJ2-2; D is possibly TRBD2 (6 bases). CDR3 length: 14 amino acids. The V end lost 1 base, the J end lost 6 bases, and 9 bases lay between the germline ends. CDR3 DNA sequence: TGTGCCAGCAGTTTAGGTCGCGGGGCCGGGGAGCTGTTTTTT. Amino acid sequence: CASSLGRGAGELFF.

This sequence joins TRBV5-1 and TRBJ2-3, with D possibly being TRBD2 (7 bases). With 3 bases removed from V and 1 base from J, the gap between germline ends came to 12 bases. Germline V gene sequence: CDR1 SGHRS, CDR2 YFSETQ. This CDR3 has 15 amino acids. CDR3 nucleotides: TGCGCCAGCAGCTGGGGGGGGCGCGGCACAGATACGCAGTATTTT. It is translated as CASSWGGRGTDTQYF. Variable domain in full (rest from reference TRBV5-1 and TRBJ2-3): KAGVTQTPRYLIKTRGQQVTLSCSPISGHRSVSWYQQTPGQGLQFLFEYFSETQRNKGNFPGRFSGRQFSNSRSEMNVSTLELGDSALYLCASSWGGRGTDTQYFGPGTRLTVL.

The J gene is TRBJ2-3, the V gene TRBV12-3 or TRBV12-4; D may be TRBD2 (5 bases). The CDR3 runs to 14 residues. Trimming left V 7 bases short and J 8 bases short, with 19 bases between. The DNA for the CDR3 is TGTGCCAGCATCCCGGACTTGAGCCGGGGTACGCAGTATTTT. Protein sequence: CASIPDLSRGTQYF.

The chain couples TRBV20-1 to TRBJ2-1; perhaps TRBD2 as D (6 bases). CDR1 and CDR2 (germline): DFQATT, SNEGSKA (reference sequence). This CDR3 has 14 amino acids. Trimming left V 6 bases short and J 6 bases short, with 18 bases between. The CDR3 reads CSAAREIRANEQFF. In DNA form, the CDR3 reads TGCAGTGCGGCTCGGGAGATTAGGGCCAATGAGCAGTTCTTC.

This clonotype was recorded a few times. V is TRBV12-3 or TRBV12-4 and J is TRBJ2-7; 8 nucleotides agree with TRBD1. V lost 7 bases, J lost 3 bases, and 5 bases stayed unmatched. This CDR3 comprises 13 residues. This chain's CDR3 is CASNPGTGYEQYF. Written as DNA, the CDR3 is TGTGCCAGCAACCCCGGGACAGGCTACGAGCAGTACTTC.